The 25 T cell receptor beta chains reported below all come from one sample, sequenced in a study of blood T cell repertoires in COVID-19. Assay used: immunoSEQ multiplex PCR; TCRdb lists only in-frame clones, some missing. The sample contains about 220,000 clones, 70% to 90% of which appear only once. Material for sequencing was peripheral blood. All receptors derive from a woman between 65 and 79 years old with COVID-19, enrolled during active disease.

This clone was detected a few times. The V gene is TRBV7-2, the J gene TRBJ2-7; D gene uncertain. From germline, CDR1 is SGHTA and CDR2 FQGNSA. The CDR3 is 15 residues long. Trimming shortened V by 4 bases and J by 3 bases, and 16 bases separated the two germline ends. This CDR3 reads CASSSWPGIVYEQYF. The CDR3 bases are TGTGCCAGCAGCTCATGGCCGGGTATAGTCTACGAGCAGTACTTC.

This clone turned up a few times. J is TRBJ2-1 and V is TRBV5-1; 14 bases match TRBD2. The CDR3 runs to 17 residues. CDR1 and CDR2 (germline): SGHRS, YFSETQ. The V segment lost 3 bases and the J segment 4 bases; nucleotides outside the gene matches: 6. The CDR3 region has the DNA TGCGCCAGCAGCTCGGGCGGACTAGCGGGGGGATACAATGAGCAGTTCTTC. Encoded protein: CASSSGGLAGGYNEQFF. Variable domain in full (rest from reference TRBV5-1 and TRBJ2-1): KAGVTQTPRYLIKTRGQQVTLSCSPISGHRSVSWYQQTPGQGLQFLFEYFSETQRNKGNFPGRFSGRQFSNSRSEMNVSTLELGDSALYLCASSSGGLAGGYNEQFFGPGTRLTVL.

As regards this clone: Its ends do not fully match the called genes, so a read error is possible. The rearrangement uses TRBV7-7 and TRBJ2-1; 11 bases line up with TRBD2. Germline-derived CDR1 and CDR2 are SSHAT and FNYEAQ (reference sequence). CDR3 length: 16 amino acids. CDR3 amino acids: CASSPLAGGFNNEQFF. The CDR3 coding sequence is TGTGCTAGCAGCCCCTTAGCGGGAGGGTTTAACAATGAGCAGTTCTTC.

The V and J genes are TRBV28 and TRBJ1-1; no definite D call. The germline gives CDR1 MDHEN, CDR2 SYDVKM. This CDR3 has 13 residues. Deletions cut 2 bases from V and 0 bases from J, with 4 bases between. The CDR3, as DNA: TGTGCCAGCAGTTTACATGTGAACACTGAAGCTTTCTTT. Translation gives CASSLHVNTEAFF.

The V gene is TRBV14, the J gene TRBJ2-6; D not resolved. From germline, CDR1 is SGHDN and CDR2 FVKESK. The CDR3 extends over 18 amino acids. Deletions cut 4 bases from V and 0 bases from J, with 16 bases between. The CDR3 DNA reads as TGTGCCAGCAGCCCAGTCTCTTCCCATTACTCTGGGGCCAACGTCCTGACTTTC. Translation: CASSPVSSHYSGANVLTF.

The CDR3 DNA sequence: TGTGCCAGCAGCTTAGCCTCCGGGACTAGCGGGAGAAGATACGAGCAGTACTTC. It is translated as CASSLASGTSGRRYEQYF. This chain links TRBV7-2 with TRBJ2-7; 14 bases align to TRBD2. Germline CDR1 reads SGHTA; CDR2 reads FQGNSA. The CDR3 totals 18 residues. With 0 bases clipped from V and 4 bases from J, the junction kept 8 bases outside the gene matches.

V and J are TRBV3-1 (or the pseudogene TRBV3-2) and TRBJ2-1, with 12 bases matching TRBD2. The ends lost 1 base at V and 9 bases at J; junction bases unmatched: 16. CDR3 length equals 19 residues. Germline V CDR1 and CDR2: LGHDT, YNNKEL (reference sequence). The DNA for the CDR3 is TGTGCCAGCAGCCAAGCCGGCGGGCTAGCGGGGGGGCCCCGAGGTGAGCAGTTCTTC. This codes for CASSQAGGLAGGPRGEQFF.

The chain couples TRBV10-3 to TRBJ1-3; TRBD1 matches 7 bases. The CDR3 consists of 14 residues. Germline CDR1 reads ENHRY; CDR2 reads SYGVKD. V lost 8 bases and J lost 0; bases outside the gene matches: 4. The CDR3: CAIRGTDSGNTIYF. CDR3 nucleotide sequence: TGTGCCATCCGCGGGACAGACTCTGGAAACACCATATATTTT.

V gene TRBV6-2 or TRBV6-3 combines with J gene TRBJ2-7; 12 nucleotides align to TRBD2. The CDR3 loop spans 16 amino acids. J was trimmed by 5 bases and V by 2 bases; bases with no gene match: 7. CDR1 MNHEY and CDR2 SVGEGT come from the germline V gene. CDR3 in amino acids: CASSYRQTSGSDEQYF. CDR3 in DNA: TGTGCCAGCAGTTACCGCCAGACTAGCGGGAGCGACGAGCAGTACTTC.

The gene calls are TRBV2 and TRBJ1-6; D gene uncertain. The V gene lost 4 bases and the J gene lost 0 bases, with 10 bases spanning the gap. The germline V gene has CDR1 SNHLY and CDR2 FYNNEI. The length of the CDR3 is 16 residues. CDR3 coding DNA: TGTGCCAGCAGTGCCTGGGGAGTCTCCTATAATTCACCCCTCCACTTT. Translating gives CASSAWGVSYNSPLHF.

This chain connects TRBV29-1 to TRBJ2-7, with 7 bases that match TRBD2. Germline assignment: CDR1 SQVTM and CDR2 ANQGSEA. The CDR3 spans 18 residues. Trimming removed 6 bases from V and 0 bases from J; junction bases left unmatched: 20. CDR3 nucleotide sequence: TGCAGCGTCTACCTCCTTCCCGACCCTAGCGGCAGCTCCTACGAGCAGTACTTC. Protein sequence: CSVYLLPDPSGSSYEQYF.

This chain connects TRBV24-1 to TRBJ2-1, with 13 positions matching TRBD2. In germline, CDR1 is KGHDR, CDR2 SFDVKD. This CDR3 region has 16 residues. V shed 3 bases and J 10 bases; nucleotides not matched to a gene: 8. CDR3 in DNA: TGTGCCACCAGTGATCCGGGACTAGCGGGGTCATGGGAGCAGTTCTTC. It is translated as CATSDPGLAGSWEQFF.

The J gene is TRBJ2-7, the V gene TRBV7-8; 12 nucleotides align to TRBD2. The germline gives CDR1 SGHVS, CDR2 FQNEAQ. The CDR3 spans 16 residues. V trimming: 1 base; J trimming: 2 bases; junction bases outside the gene matches: 3. The CDR3 nucleotides read TGTGCCAGCAGCTTAGAGACTAGCGGGGGCCCCTACGAGCAGTACTTC. The encoded protein is CASSLETSGGPYEQYF.

The chain employs TRBV6-5 and TRBJ1-5; maybe TRBD1 (6 bases). The CDR3 contains 11 residues. Per germline, CDR1 MNHEY and CDR2 SVGAGI. Trimming took 6 bases from V and 11 from J, leaving 11 bases between them. CDR3 in amino acids: CASSRDKAQHF. In DNA, the CDR3 is TGTGCCAGCAGCCGGGACAAGGCCCAGCATTTT.

This chain uses TRBV6-5 with TRBJ1-2, with D possibly being TRBD1 (6 bases). The V gene lost 6 bases and the J gene lost 4 bases, with 15 bases spanning the gap. CDR1 is MNHEY and CDR2 is SVGAGI in the germline V gene. This CDR3 has 14 amino acids. The chain's CDR3 is CASRSTGQSYGYTF. CDR3 DNA sequence: TGTGCCAGCAGATCGACCGGACAGTCCTATGGCTACACCTTC.

V gene TRBV19 combines with J gene TRBJ1-6; TRBD1 is a possible D gene (5 bases). V dropped 3 bases and J dropped 8 bases, with 17 bases sitting between them. The CDR3 sequence is 16 residues long. Germline-derived CDR1 and CDR2 are LNHDA and SQIVND (reference sequence). The DNA of the CDR3 is TGTGCCAGTAGTATTTACGCGGACATCAGTCATTCACCCCTCCACTTT. Amino acid sequence: CASSIYADISHSPLHF.

This clone occurred a few times. The chain carries TRBV6-5 and TRBJ1-6, with 7 nucleotides matching TRBD1. The germline V gene encodes CDR1 MNHEY and CDR2 SVGAGI. CDR3 size: 14 residues. The V segment lost 6 bases and the J segment 7 bases; nucleotides outside the gene matches: 6. This chain's CDR3 is CASRPRDRNSPLHF. CDR3 sequence (DNA): TGTGCCAGCAGACCCCGGGACAGAAATTCACCCCTCCACTTT.

The genes are TRBV10-3 and TRBJ1-4; the match to TRBD1 covers 7 bases. The germline gives CDR1 ENHRY, CDR2 SYGVKD. This CDR3 is 14 amino acids long. Trimming cost V 6 bases and J 8 bases; bases outside gene matches: 9. For the CDR3, the DNA is TGTGCCATCAGACCCGACAGGGCCGGAGAAAAACTGTTTTTT. This sequence encodes CAIRPDRAGEKLFF.

The chain combines TRBV19 with TRBJ2-7, with D perhaps matching TRBD2 (6 bases). Germline V gene data show CDR1 as LNHDA and CDR2 as SQIVND (reference sequence). V lost 6 bases and J lost 0, with 15 bases in between. This CDR3 is 15 amino acids long. CDR3 loop: CASSSTGLSSYEQYF. The CDR3 DNA is TGTGCCAGTAGCAGTACGGGACTCAGCTCCTACGAGCAGTACTTC.

The CDR3 reads CASSLQGQVGVSPLHF. In DNA form, the CDR3 reads TGCGCCAGCAGCTTGCAGGGACAGGTTGGAGTTTCACCCCTCCACTTT. V usage is TRBV5-1 and J usage is TRBJ1-6, with 8 nucleotides matching TRBD1. The CDR3 covers 16 residues. Germline assignment: CDR1 SGHRS and CDR2 YFSETQ. The V segment lost 1 base and the J segment 9 bases; nucleotides outside the gene matches: 9.

This chain joins TRBV6-5 and TRBJ1-1; D unclear. Germline V gene sequence: CDR1 MNHEY, CDR2 SVGAGI. The CDR3 runs 13 residues. Trimming took off 9 bases at V and 0 bases at J, with 11 bases between the two ends. For the CDR3, the DNA is TGTGCCAGTTCGCGAGGGTTGAACACTGAAGCTTTCTTT. Its translation is CASSRGLNTEAFF.

V gene TRBV10-3 combines with J gene TRBJ1-5; 9 bases fit TRBD1. The CDR3 length is 13 residues. V lost 6 bases to trimming and J lost 5 bases; unmatched junction nucleotides: 2. Germline assignment: CDR1 ENHRY and CDR2 SYGVKD. CDR3 region: CAISRDRDQPQHF. Written as DNA, the CDR3 is TGTGCCATCAGCCGGGACAGGGATCAGCCCCAGCATTTT.

The J gene is TRBJ2-1, the V gene TRBV10-3; D is perhaps TRBD2 (5 bases). From germline, CDR1 is ENHRY and CDR2 SYGVKD. This CDR3 is built from 15 residues. V dropped 0 bases and J dropped 0 bases, with 6 bases sitting between them. The CDR3 DNA is TGTGCCATCAGTGAGTCACGGGACTCCTACAATGAGCAGTTCTTC. The encoded protein is CAISESRDSYNEQFF.

The rearrangement joins TRBV24-1 to TRBJ2-5; 11 bases line up with TRBD1. The CDR3 has 16 amino acids. V lost 0 bases, J lost 5 bases, and 4 bases stayed unmatched. Per germline, CDR1 KGHDR and CDR2 SFDVKD. CDR3 nucleotide sequence: TGTGCCACCAGTGATTTGGGGACAGGGGGATGGGAGACCCAGTACTTC. Residues: CATSDLGTGGWETQYF.

The rearrangement links TRBV10-3 to TRBJ1-2, with TRBD1 as a possible D gene (5 bases). The CDR3 is 13 amino acids. The V gene lost 9 bases and the J gene lost 6 bases, with 17 bases spanning the gap. Germline V gene data show CDR1 as ENHRY and CDR2 as SYGVKD. For the CDR3, the DNA is TGTGCCATGACGGGACTTCTAAGGGATGGCTACACCTTC. This codes for CAMTGLLRDGYTF.